This note documents a single TCR beta chain sequence. Its target is unknown. This specimen comes from a study of cytomegalovirus exposure and HLA in healthy donors. Looking at the study overall: Genotyping showed 81% of 300 to 450 donors falling in the Caucasian-associated ancestry cluster. General study findings and limits: Segments of the TCR beta V type were, in most cases, productive about 87% or about 30% of the time in an earlier analysis. TCR beta chains numbering roughly 150 were designated cytomegalovirus-associated. An Asian-associated ancestry cluster reportedly showed fewer N-insertions than the roughly 670-donor mean in a later analysis.

Use of 60 Vbeta and 13 Jbeta primers characterized the PCR. Measured with immunoSEQ multiplex PCR; TCRdb has only the in-frame clones, and not every one. The table has around 100,000 clones, 65% to 80% seen once. CDR1 and CDR2 from the germline V gene are MNHEY and SMNVEV (reference sequence). After removal of 7 bases from V and 3 bases from J, the junction contained 3 bases not matched to a gene. This CDR3 has 13 residues. Sequencing was performed on PBMCs. This clonotype was sampled from a young woman in good health and CMV-seropositive. The chain joins TRBV27 to TRBJ2-7, with TRBD2 matching over 10 bases. The DNA of the CDR3 is TGTGCCAGCAAAACTAGCGGGAACTACGAGCAGTACTTC. Translated, it gives CASKTSGNYEQYF.